This T cell receptor beta chain was documented in a study of regulatory T cells in long-lasting Graves disease. Time point here: newly diagnosed GD, antithyroid drugs for less than 3 months. Extracted PBMC RNA gave rise to the TCR library. Relying on iRepertoire HTBI primers and Arm-PCR of CDR3 regions, the team built TCR beta libraries. TCRdb independently ran MiXCR on the multiplex PCR reads; one entry per CDR3 protein. Of 560,000 or so distinct CDR3 sequences in the sample, 16% are singletons; the top ten hold 9.5% to 15%. This CDR3 spans 16 amino acids. The germline CDR1 and CDR2 sequences are SGHAT and FQNNGV. Trimming took 5 bases from V and 1 from J, leaving 17 bases between them. This clonotype was counted many times. These records were also assigned to another study, of T cells in Graves' hyperthyroidism and ophthalmopathy. That publication notes: A lack of ophthalmopathy progression within 18 months defined stable Graves' hyperthyroidism.

This sample comprised peripheral blood mononuclear cells (PBMCs), obtained at new diagnosis, from a patient treated with antithyroid drugs. V gene TRBV11-2 combines with J gene TRBJ2-5; perhaps TRBD1 as D (6 bases). This receptor was taken from a man younger than 35 with Graves disease. The CDR3 sequence is CASSGQPGPFQETQYF. DNA of the CDR3: TGTGCCAGCAGCGGACAGCCGGGACCCTTCCAAGAGACCCAGTACTTC.